This entry is about one T cell receptor (beta chain). Pregnant or lactating patients were excluded, as were those with uncontrolled infection or other autoimmune disease. This record comes from a study of T cells in Graves' hyperthyroidism and ophthalmopathy. Study in general: Blood was drawn when the patient was first diagnosed and still untreated.

The V gene lost 2 bases and the J gene lost 7 bases, with 26 bases spanning the gap. The CDR3 is 18 residues long. The V gene's germline CDR1 is MNHNY and CDR2 SVGAGI (reference sequence). Researchers amplified the TCR beta CDR3 regions from RNA transcripts. A first-round RT-PCR of the TCR CDR3 used the HTBI primer set. From the multiplex PCR reads, TCRdb called clonotypes with MiXCR, one entry per CDR3 protein. The sample has hundreds of thousands of distinct CDR3 sequences; more than 15% are singletons. This sequence joins TRBV6-6 and TRBJ2-5; the D is unclear. This receptor was taken from a woman younger than 35 with Graves' hyperthyroidism. The sample comprised blood. This CDR3 reads CASSYPPPTRTMAGTQYF. DNA for the CDR3: TGTGCCAGCAGTTACCCCCCCCCAACCAGGACCATGGCCGGGACCCAGTACTTC.